The clone carrying this T cell receptor (beta chain) appeared many times. Antigen unknown. This sample was included in a study of T cells after yellow fever vaccination. About the study: With SMART-Seq v4 Ultra Low Input, the fractions containing low cell numbers were prepared.

V gave up 4 bases and J gave up 7 bases, with 20 bases separating them. Germline loops: CDR1 SGHTA, CDR2 FQGTGA. The CDR3 is made up of 15 amino acids. Study conclusions and caveats: Most clones from primary vaccination were detected again post-booster (about 95% CD4, about 88% CD8). The appearance of a small share of clonotypes in both CD4 and CD8 compartments was observed.

5'RACE template switching added a universal primer site and UMIs to TCR cDNA. Each CDR3 protein is one row after TCRdb ran MiXCR on the 5' RACE reads. The sample lists roughly 120,000 distinct CDR3 sequences, 7.2% occurring once. This chain joins TRBV7-3 and TRBJ2-7; tentatively, D is TRBD2 (6 bases). The material sequenced was CD4+ T cells sorted from PBMCs, taken approximately 47 days after the first yellow fever vaccination. This receptor was taken from a man younger than 30 who received the YFV17D yellow fever vaccine. In nucleotides, the CDR3 is TGTGCCAGCAGCTCCCAGCGGGTACCCTCCTTGGAGCAGTACGTC. It codes for CASSSQRVPSLEQYV.